This record looks at one T cell receptor beta chain sequence and its context. Its specificity is unknown. This specimen comes from a study of cytotoxic CD8 clonotypes in ibrutinib-treated CLL. In the study overall: Response samples followed a median around 11 months of treatment, range 6 to 36.

Only in-frame clones appear in the TCRdb table, and some are missing; sequencing was by immunoSEQ multiplex PCR. Of 150,000 or so clones in the sample, 70% to 90% were seen once. CDR3 length: 13 amino acids. Germline CDR1 MNHEY, CDR2 SMNVEV (reference sequence). J gave up 8 bases and V 11 bases, and 4 bases lay outside the gene matches. The study, taken as a whole, reports: At progression, clonality fell back toward baseline after rising at ibrutinib response. Progressing and sustained-remission patients had different sampling times.

The starting material was PBMCs, obtained at disease progression, from a patient treated with ibrutinib. The TCR sequence derives from a human donor with chronic lymphocytic leukemia. V gene TRBV27 combines with J gene TRBJ2-1, with 15 nucleotides matching TRBD2. The CDR3 region has the DNA TGTGCCGTGGGGACTAGCGGGAGGTATGAGCAGTTCTTC. It encodes CAVGTSGRYEQFF.